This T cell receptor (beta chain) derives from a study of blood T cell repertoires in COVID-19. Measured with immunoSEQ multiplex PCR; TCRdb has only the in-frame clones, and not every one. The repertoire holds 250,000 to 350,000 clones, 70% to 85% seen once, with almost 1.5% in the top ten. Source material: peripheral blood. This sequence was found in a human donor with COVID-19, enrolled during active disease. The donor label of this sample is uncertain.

CDR3: CASRRGANEQFF. CDR3 coding DNA: TGCGCCAGCAGACGCGGGGCGAATGAGCAGTTCTTC. The chain carries TRBV5-1 and TRBJ2-1; D perhaps matches TRBD2 (6 bases). This CDR3 region has 12 residues. Germline CDR1 reads SGHRS; CDR2 reads YFSETQ. Trimming cost V 5 bases and J 7 bases, with 10 bases left between them.